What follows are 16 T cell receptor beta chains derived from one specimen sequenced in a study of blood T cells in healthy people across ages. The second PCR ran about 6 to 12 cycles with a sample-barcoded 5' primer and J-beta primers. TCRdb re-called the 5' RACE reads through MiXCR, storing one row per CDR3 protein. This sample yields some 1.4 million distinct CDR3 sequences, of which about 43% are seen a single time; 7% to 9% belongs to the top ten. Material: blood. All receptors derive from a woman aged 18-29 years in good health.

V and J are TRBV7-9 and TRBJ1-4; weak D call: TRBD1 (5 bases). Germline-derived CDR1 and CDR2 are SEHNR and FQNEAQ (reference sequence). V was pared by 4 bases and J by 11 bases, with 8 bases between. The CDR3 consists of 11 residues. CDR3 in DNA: TGTGCCAGCAGCTCGGGACCGAAACTGTTTTTT. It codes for CASSSGPKLFF. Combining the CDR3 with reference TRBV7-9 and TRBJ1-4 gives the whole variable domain DTGVSQNPRHKITKRGQNVTFRCDPISEHNRLYWYRQTLGQGPEFLTYFQNEAQLEKSRLLSDRFSAERPKGSFSTLEIQRTEQGDSAMYLCASSSGPKLFFGSGTQLSVL.

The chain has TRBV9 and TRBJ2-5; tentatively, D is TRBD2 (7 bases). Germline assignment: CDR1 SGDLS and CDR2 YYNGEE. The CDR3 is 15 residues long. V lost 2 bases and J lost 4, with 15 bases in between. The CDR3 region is CASSVHLGGGETQYF. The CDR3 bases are TGTGCCAGCAGCGTTCACCTAGGGGGGGGAGAGACCCAGTACTTC.

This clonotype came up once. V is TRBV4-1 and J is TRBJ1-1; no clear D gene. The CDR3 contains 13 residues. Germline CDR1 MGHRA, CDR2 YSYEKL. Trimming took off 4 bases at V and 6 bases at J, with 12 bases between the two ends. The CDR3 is CASSPDILAEAFF. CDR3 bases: TGCGCCAGCAGCCCCGACATTCTTGCTGAAGCTTTCTTT.

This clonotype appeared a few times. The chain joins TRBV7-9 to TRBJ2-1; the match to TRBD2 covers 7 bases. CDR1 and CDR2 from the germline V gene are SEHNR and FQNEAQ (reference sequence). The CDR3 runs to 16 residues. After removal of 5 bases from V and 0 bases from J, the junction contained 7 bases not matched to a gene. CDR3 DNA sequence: TGTGCCAGCAGCACCATAGCGGGCGGCTCCTACAATGAGCAGTTCTTC. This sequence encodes CASSTIAGGSYNEQFF.

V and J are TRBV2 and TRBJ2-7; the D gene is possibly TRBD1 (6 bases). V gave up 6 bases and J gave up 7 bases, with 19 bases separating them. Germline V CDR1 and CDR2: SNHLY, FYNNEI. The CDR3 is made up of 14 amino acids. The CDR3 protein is CASSPSGAGWEQYF. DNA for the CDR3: TGTGCCAGCAGCCCCTCAGGGGCCGGTTGGGAGCAGTACTTC.

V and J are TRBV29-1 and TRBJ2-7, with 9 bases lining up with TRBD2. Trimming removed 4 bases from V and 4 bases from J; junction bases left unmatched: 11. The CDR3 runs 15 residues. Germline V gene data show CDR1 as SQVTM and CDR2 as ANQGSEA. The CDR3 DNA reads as TGCAGCGTTGGCTTGGCTAGCGGGACACATTACGAGCAGTACTTC. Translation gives CSVGLASGTHYEQYF.

In nucleotides, the CDR3 is TGTGCCAGTAGTTCTGCAGGGGGCGCAGCTAATGAAAAACTGTTTTTT. It specifies CASSSAGGAANEKLFF. The chain couples TRBV19 to TRBJ1-4; 8 nucleotides match TRBD1. The CDR3 consists of 16 residues. CDR1 and CDR2 (germline): LNHDA, SQIVND (reference sequence). Losses at the gene ends were 5 bases for V and 3 bases for J; bases not matched to a gene: 8.

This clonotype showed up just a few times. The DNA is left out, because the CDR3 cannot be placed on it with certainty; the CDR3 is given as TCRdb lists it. The CDR3 reads CASSSSGVRTDTQYF. The chain combines TRBV27 with TRBJ2-3; TRBD1 was called by the table and not checked on the DNA. The CDR3 comprises 15 residues, both ends counted. Germline V gene sequence: CDR1 MNHEY, CDR2 SMNVEV (reference sequence).

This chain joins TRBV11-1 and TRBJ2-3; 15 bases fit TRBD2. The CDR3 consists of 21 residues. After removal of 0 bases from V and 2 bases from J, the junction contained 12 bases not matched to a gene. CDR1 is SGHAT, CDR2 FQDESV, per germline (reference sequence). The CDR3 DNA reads TGTGCCAGCAGCTTAGCCGCCAGGGGACTAGCGGGGGGCTTGTACACAGATACGCAGTATTTT. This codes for CASSLAARGLAGGLYTDTQYF.

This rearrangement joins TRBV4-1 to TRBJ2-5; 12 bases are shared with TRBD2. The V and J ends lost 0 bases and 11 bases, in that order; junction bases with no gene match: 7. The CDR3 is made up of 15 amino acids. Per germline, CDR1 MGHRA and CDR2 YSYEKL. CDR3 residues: CASSQDRASGRGQYF. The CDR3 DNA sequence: TGCGCCAGCAGCCAAGATAGGGCTAGCGGGAGGGGGCAGTACTTC.

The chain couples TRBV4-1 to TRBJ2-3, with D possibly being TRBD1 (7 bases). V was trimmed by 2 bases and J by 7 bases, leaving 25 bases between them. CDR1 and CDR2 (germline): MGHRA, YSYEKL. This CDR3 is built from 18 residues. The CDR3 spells CASSQPLRGTDQRNTQYF. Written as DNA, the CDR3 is TGCGCCAGCAGCCAACCCCTTCGGGGGACAGACCAGAGGAATACGCAGTATTTT.

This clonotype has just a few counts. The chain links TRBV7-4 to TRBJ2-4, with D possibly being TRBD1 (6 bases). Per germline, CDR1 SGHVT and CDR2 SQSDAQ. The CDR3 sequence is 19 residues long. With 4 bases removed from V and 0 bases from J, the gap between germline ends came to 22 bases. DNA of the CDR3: TGTGCCAGCAGCTACAGGGTGGAAGGGATAGCTCTAGCCAAAAACATTCAGTACTTC. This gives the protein CASSYRVEGIALAKNIQYF.

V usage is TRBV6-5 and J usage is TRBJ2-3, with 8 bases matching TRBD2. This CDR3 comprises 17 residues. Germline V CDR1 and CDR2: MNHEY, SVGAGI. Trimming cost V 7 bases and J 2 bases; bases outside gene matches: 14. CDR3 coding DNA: TGTGCCAGCACTTTAAGAGGGGCTAGCGGGCACACAGATACGCAGTATTTT. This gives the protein CASTLRGASGHTDTQYF.

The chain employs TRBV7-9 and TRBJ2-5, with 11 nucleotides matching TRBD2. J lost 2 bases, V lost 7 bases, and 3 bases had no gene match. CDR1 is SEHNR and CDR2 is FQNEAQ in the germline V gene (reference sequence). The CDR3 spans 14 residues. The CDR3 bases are TGTGCCAGCAAGACTAGCGGGGCTCAAGAGACCCAGTACTTC. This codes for CASKTSGAQETQYF.

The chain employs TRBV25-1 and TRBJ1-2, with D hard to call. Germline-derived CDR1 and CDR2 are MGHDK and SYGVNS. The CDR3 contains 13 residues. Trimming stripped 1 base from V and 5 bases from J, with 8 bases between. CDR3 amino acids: CASSESQHYGYTF. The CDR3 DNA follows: TGTGCCAGCAGTGAATCCCAGCATTATGGCTACACCTTC.

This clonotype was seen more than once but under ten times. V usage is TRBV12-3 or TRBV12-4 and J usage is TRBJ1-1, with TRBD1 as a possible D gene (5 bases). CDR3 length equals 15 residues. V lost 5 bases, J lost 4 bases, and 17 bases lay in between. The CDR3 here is CASSPMGGIGTEAFF. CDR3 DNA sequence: TGTGCCAGCAGTCCGATGGGGGGGATCGGCACTGAAGCTTTCTTT.